The T cell receptor beta chain described here comes from a study of shared clonotypes between healthy human individuals. Data came from immunoSEQ multiplex PCR; TCRdb stores just in-frame clones and leaves some out. The sample consists of 2 million to 2.5 million clones, 93% of them appearing once. Cells designated naive CD8 were CD45RO-negative and were positively selected for CCR7, with terminally differentiated effector memory CD45RA+ cells excluded. The CDR3 consists of 13 residues. Germline V gives CDR1 MDHEN, CDR2 SYDVKM. V shed 9 bases and J shed 5 bases, with 16 bases lying between them. This sequence originates from a man between 18 and 29 years old in good health. Some clones in this sample may be carry-over from other donors' samples. The material sequenced was naive CD8+ T cells from PBMCs. V usage is TRBV28 and J usage is TRBJ2-5, with a tentative D call TRBD1 (6 bases). The CDR3 DNA follows: TGTGCCAGTGGGGGCGGCCTTCTTGAGACCCAGTACTTC. As protein: CASGGGLLETQYF.